The T cell receptor beta chain described here comes from a study of blood T cell repertoires in COVID-19. On the study more broadly: COVID-19 samples collected from the United States, Italy and Spain covered acute and convalescent phases.

V lost 0 bases and J lost 6, with 17 bases in between. CDR1 and CDR2 (germline): LNHDA, SQIVND (reference sequence). This CDR3 has 17 amino acids. This clone was picked up a small number of times. Repertoires were generated with immunoSEQ multiplex PCR, while TCRdb's copy carries only in-frame clones and drops some. The data contain tens of thousands of clones, roughly nine tenths of them seen just once; the ten biggest clones take up 3.9%. This clonotype was sampled from a man over 45 with acute or convalescent COVID-19. The specimen sequenced was peripheral blood. The chain couples TRBV19 to TRBJ2-2; D possibly corresponds to TRBD2 (6 bases). The CDR3 DNA reads TGTGCCAGTAGTATAGATCCGGCCGGGAGTGAGGCCGGGGAGCTGTTTTTT. It yields the protein CASSIDPAGSEAGELFF.